The 2 T cell receptor beta chains listed next were all sequenced from one sample in a study of STAT3 mutations in large granular lymphocyte leukemia. Sequencing used immunoSEQ multiplex PCR; TCRdb keeps in-frame clones, though not all of them. The repertoire consists of 30,000 to 40,000 clones, with roughly 86% occurring once and the leading ten covering about 13%. The study's findings and limits: Every T-LGLL patient had at least one immunodominant TCRbeta clonotype.

For these TCRs, the target antigens are not known. The sample comprised peripheral blood mononuclear cells. The receptor source for this set is a man aged 55 to 70 with T-cell large granular lymphocyte leukemia. Some clones in this sample may be carry-over from other donors' samples.

J is TRBJ1-6 and V is TRBV30; D may be TRBD1 (5 bases). CDR1 is GTSNPN and CDR2 is SVGIG in the germline V gene (reference sequence). V was cut by 0 bases and J by 10 bases, with 22 bases left in between. The CDR3 runs 17 residues. This CDR3 is CAWSVVPGPIIRSPLHF. In nucleotides, the CDR3 is TGTGCCTGGAGTGTAGTCCCGGGACCTATAATCAGGTCACCCCTCCACTTT.

The chain has TRBV5-4 and TRBJ2-7; perhaps D is TRBD1 or TRBD2 (5 bases each). Germline values: CDR1 SGHNT, CDR2 YYREEE (reference sequence). Trimming left V 3 bases short and J 3 bases short, with 13 bases between. The CDR3 totals 14 residues. Here the CDR3 DNA reads TGTGCCAGCAGCTGGGGCAAGGGGAGCTACGAGCAGTACTTC. Its translation is CASSWGKGSYEQYF.